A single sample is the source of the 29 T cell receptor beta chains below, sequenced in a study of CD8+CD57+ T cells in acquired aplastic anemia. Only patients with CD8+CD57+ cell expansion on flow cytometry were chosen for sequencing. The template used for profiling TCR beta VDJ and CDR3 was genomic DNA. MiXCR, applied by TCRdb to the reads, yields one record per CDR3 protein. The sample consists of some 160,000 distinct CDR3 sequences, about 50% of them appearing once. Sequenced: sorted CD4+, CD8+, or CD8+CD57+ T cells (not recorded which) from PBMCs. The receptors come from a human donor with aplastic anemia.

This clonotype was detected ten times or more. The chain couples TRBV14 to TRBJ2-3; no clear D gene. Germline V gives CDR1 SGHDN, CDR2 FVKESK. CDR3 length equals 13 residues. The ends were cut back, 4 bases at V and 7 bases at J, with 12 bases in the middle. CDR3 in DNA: TGTGCCAGCAGCCTTCTGAGGTGGTATACGCAGTATTTT. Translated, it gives CASSLLRWYTQYF.

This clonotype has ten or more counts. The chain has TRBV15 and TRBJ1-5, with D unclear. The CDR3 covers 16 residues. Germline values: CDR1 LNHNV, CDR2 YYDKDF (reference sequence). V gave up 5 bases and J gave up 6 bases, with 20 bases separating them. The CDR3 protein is CATSGLGTGKGQPQHF. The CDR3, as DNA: TGTGCCACCAGCGGTCTCGGTACCGGGAAGGGTCAGCCCCAGCATTTT.

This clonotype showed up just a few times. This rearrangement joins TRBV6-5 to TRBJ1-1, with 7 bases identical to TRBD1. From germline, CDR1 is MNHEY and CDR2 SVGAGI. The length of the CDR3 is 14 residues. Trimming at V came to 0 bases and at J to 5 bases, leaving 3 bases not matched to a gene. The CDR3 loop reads CASSYSRGRTEAFF. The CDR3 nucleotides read TGTGCCAGCAGTTACTCTAGGGGGCGGACTGAAGCTTTCTTT.

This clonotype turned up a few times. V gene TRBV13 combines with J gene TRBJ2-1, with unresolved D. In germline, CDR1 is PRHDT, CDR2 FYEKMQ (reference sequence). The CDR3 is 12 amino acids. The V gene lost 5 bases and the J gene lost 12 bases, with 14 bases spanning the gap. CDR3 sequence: CASSPLLAGQFF. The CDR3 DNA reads TGTGCCAGCAGCCCCCTATTGGCCGGGCAGTTCTTC.

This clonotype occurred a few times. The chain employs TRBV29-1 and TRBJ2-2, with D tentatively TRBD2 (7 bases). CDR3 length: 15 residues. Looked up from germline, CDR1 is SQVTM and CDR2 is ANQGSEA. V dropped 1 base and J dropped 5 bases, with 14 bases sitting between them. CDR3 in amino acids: CSVEAKGRGTGELFF. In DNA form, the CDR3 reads TGCAGCGTTGAAGCGAAAGGGAGGGGGACCGGGGAGCTGTTTTTT.

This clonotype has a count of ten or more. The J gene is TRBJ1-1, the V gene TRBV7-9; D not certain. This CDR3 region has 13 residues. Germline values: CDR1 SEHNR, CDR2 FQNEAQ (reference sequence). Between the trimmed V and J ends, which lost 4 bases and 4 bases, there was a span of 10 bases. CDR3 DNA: TGTGCCAGCAGCTACATGTCTGGCACTGAAGCTTTCTTT. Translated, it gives CASSYMSGTEAFF.

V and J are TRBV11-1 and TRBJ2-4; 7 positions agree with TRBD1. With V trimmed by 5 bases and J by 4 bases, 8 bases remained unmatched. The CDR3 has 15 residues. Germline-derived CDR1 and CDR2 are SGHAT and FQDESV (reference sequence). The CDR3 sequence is CASSARSGGKNIQYF. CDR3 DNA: TGTGCCAGCAGCGCTCGTTCAGGGGGAAAAAACATTCAGTACTTC.

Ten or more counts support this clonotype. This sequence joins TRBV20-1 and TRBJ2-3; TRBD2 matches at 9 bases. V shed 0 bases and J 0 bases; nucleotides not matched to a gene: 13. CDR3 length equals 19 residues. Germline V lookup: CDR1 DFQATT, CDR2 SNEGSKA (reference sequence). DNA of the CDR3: TGCAGTGCTAGAGATAGGCCTAGCGGGATCGCCCAAAGCACAGATACGCAGTATTTT. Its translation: CSARDRPSGIAQSTDTQYF.

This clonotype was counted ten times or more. CDR3 sequence: CASSLGRTEAFF. The CDR3 region has the DNA TGTGCCAGCAGCTTGGGTCGCACTGAAGCTTTCTTT. The chain recombines TRBV7-8 with TRBJ1-1; D ambiguous. The ends were cut back, 3 bases at V and 4 bases at J, with 6 bases in the middle. This CDR3 region has 12 residues. Looked up from germline, CDR1 is SGHVS and CDR2 is FQNEAQ.

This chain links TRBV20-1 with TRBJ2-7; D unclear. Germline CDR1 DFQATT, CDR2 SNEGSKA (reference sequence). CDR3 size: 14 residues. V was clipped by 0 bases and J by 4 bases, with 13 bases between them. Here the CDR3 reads CSARDRQVLYEQYF. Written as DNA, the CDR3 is TGCAGTGCTAGAGATCGCCAGGTTCTATACGAGCAGTACTTC.

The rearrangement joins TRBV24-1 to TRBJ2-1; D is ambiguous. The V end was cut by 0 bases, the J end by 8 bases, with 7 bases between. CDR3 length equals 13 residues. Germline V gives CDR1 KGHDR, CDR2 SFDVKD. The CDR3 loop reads CATSDLDVYEQFF. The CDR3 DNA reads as TGTGCCACCAGTGATTTGGACGTCTATGAGCAGTTCTTC.

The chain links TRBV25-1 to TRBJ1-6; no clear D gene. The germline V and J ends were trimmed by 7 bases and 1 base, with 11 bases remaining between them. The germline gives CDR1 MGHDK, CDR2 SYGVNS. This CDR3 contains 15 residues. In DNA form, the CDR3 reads TGTGCCAGCAACGGGTTGTCGTCCTATAATTCACCCCTCCACTTT. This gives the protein CASNGLSSYNSPLHF.

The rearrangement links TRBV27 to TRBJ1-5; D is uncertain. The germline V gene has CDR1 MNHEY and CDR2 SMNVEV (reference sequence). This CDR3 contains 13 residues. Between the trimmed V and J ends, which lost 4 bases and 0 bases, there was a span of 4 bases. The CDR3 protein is CASSSVSNQPQHF. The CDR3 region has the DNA TGTGCCAGCAGTTCCGTTAGCAATCAGCCCCAGCATTTT.

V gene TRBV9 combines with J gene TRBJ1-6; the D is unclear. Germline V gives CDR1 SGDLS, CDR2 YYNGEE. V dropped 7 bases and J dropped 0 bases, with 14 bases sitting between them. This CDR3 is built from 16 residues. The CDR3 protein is CASDGGDSSYNSPLHF. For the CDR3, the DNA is TGTGCCAGCGATGGCGGGGATAGCTCCTATAATTCACCCCTCCACTTT.

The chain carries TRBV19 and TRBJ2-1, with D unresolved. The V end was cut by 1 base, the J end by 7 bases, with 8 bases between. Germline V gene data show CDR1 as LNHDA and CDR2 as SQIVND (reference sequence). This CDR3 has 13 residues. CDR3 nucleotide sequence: TGTGCCAGTAGTATAGGGGGAAGAAATGAGCAGTTCTTC. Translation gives CASSIGGRNEQFF.

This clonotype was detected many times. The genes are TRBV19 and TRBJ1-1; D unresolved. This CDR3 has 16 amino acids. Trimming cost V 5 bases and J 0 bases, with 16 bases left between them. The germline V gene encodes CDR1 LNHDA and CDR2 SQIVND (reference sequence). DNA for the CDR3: TGTGCCAGTAGTCCACGGGAGGTCGTCATGAACACTGAAGCTTTCTTT. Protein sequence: CASSPREVVMNTEAFF.

The CDR3 region has the DNA TGTGCCAGCAGCCGAGTTAACTCCTACGAGCAGTACTTC. Translation: CASSRVNSYEQYF. The chain is built from TRBV7-8 and TRBJ2-7, with D unclear. The V end was cut by 5 bases, the J end by 0 bases, with 8 bases between. Germline CDR1 SGHVS, CDR2 FQNEAQ. The CDR3 sequence is 13 residues long.

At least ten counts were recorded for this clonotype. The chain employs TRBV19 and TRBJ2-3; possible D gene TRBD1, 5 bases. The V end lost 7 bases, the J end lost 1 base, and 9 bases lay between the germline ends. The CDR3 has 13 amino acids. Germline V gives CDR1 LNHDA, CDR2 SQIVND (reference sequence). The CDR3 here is CASNLGGTDTQYF. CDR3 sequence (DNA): TGTGCCAGTAATTTAGGGGGCACAGATACGCAGTATTTT.

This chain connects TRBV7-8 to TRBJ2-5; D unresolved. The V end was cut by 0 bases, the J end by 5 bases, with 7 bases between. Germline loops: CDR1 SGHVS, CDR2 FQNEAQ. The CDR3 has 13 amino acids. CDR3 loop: CASSLAVGETQYF. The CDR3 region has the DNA TGTGCCAGCAGCTTAGCGGTGGGGGAGACCCAGTACTTC. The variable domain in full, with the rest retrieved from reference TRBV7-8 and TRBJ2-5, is GAGVSQSPRYKVAKRGQDVALRCDPISGHVSLFWYQQALGQGPEFLTYFQNEAQLDKSGLPSDRFFAERPEGSVSTLKIQRTQQEDSAVYLCASSLAVGETQYFGPGTRLLVL.

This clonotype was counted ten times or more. The CDR3 DNA reads as TGTGCCAGCAGCTTCTATAGACACCAGAACACTGAAGCTTTCTTT. This translates into CASSFYRHQNTEAFF. J is TRBJ1-1 and V is TRBV7-2; no clear D gene. The CDR3 has 15 amino acids. The germline CDR1 and CDR2 sequences are SGHTA and FQGNSA. The germline V and J ends were trimmed by 3 bases and 1 base, with 12 bases remaining between them. Supplemented by reference TRBV7-2 and TRBJ1-1, the full variable domain reads GAGVSQSPSNKVTEKGKDVELRCDPISGHTALYWYRQSLGQGLEFLIYFQGNSAPDKSGLPSDRFSAERTGGSVSTLTIQRTQQEDSAVYLCASSFYRHQNTEAFFGQGTRLTVV.

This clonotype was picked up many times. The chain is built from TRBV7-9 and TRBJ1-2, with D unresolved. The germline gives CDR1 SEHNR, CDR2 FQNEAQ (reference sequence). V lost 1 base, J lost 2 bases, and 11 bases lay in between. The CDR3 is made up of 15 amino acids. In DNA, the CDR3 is TGTGCCAGCAGCTTAGAATGGCAACCCAACTATGGCTACACCTTC. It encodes CASSLEWQPNYGYTF.

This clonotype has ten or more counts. Here the CDR3 reads CASSQRPLRNTGELFF. The CDR3 region has the DNA TGTGCCAGCAGTCAGCGGCCCCTCAGGAACACCGGGGAGCTGTTTTTT. The chain has TRBV6-1 and TRBJ2-2; D is perhaps TRBD2 (5 bases). The CDR3 contains 16 residues. Germline V lookup: CDR1 MNHNS, CDR2 SASEGT. V dropped 5 bases and J dropped 1 base, with 14 bases sitting between them.

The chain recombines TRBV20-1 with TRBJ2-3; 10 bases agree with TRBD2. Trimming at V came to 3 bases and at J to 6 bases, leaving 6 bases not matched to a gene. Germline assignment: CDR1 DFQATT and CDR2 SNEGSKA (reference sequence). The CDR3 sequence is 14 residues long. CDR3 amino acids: CSASPSGRPDTQYF. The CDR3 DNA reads TGCAGTGCTAGTCCTAGCGGGAGACCCGATACGCAGTATTTT.

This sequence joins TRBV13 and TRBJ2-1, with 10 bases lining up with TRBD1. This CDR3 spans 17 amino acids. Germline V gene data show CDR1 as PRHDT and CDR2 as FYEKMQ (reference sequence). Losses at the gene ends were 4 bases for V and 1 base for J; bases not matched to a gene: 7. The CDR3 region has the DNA TGTGCCAGCAGCTCCGGGGACAGGGGAGAGTCCTACAATGAGCAGTTCTTC. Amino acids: CASSSGDRGESYNEQFF.

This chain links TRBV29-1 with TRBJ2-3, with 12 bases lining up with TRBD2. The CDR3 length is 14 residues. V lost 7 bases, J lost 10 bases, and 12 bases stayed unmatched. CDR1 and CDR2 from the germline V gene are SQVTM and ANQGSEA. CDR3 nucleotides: TGCAGCGCCCTAACTAGCGGGAGGCTCGATGCGCAGTATTTT. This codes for CSALTSGRLDAQYF.

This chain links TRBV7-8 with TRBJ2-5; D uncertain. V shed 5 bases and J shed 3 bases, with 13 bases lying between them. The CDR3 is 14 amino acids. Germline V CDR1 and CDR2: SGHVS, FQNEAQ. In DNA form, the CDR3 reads TGTGCCAGCAGCCCCTCCGGCCGTAAAGAGACCCAGTACTTC. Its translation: CASSPSGRKETQYF.

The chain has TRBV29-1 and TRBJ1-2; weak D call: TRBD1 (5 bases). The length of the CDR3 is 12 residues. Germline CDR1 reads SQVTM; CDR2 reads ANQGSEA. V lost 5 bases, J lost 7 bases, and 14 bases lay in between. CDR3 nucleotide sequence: TGCAGCGTTTCGCAGGGAGGAGGTGGCTACACCTTC. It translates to CSVSQGGGGYTF.

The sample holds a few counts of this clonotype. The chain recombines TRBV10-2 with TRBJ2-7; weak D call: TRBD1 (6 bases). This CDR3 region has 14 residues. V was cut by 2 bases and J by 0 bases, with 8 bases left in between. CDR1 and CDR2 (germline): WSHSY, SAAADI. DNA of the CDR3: TGCGCCAGCAGTGAGACAGGGCGCTCCTACGAGCAGTACTTC. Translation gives CASSETGRSYEQYF.

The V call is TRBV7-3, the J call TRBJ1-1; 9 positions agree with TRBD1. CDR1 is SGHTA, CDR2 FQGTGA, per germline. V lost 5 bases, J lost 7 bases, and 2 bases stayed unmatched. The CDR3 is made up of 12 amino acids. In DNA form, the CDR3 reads TGTGCCAGCAGCCGGACAGGGGTTGAAGCTTTCTTT. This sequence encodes CASSRTGVEAFF.